The source of this T cell receptor beta chain is a study of CD8+CD57+ T cells in acquired aplastic anemia. The overall study: The DNA of sorted CD4+ and CD8+ cells averaged roughly 3 ug.

Remarks on this clonotype: What it recognizes is unknown. This may be a read error: a much more frequent sequence differs by one nucleotide.

CDR1 and CDR2 from the germline V gene are MNHNS and SASEGT. This CDR3 has 11 residues. V lost 4 bases and J 5 bases, leaving 6 bases between the germline ends. Genomic DNA acted as the template from which TCR beta VDJ combination and CDR3 sequence profiling were carried out. TCRdb itself ran the reads through MiXCR, one entry per CDR3 protein. In the table there are under 150,000 distinct CDR3 sequences, approximately 40% of which are singletons. Patients picked for sequencing had shown CD8+CD57+ cell expansion detected by flow cytometry. The patients, all of them, had severe acquired aplastic anemia. Study-wide results and limits: Patients versus controls showed no significant CD8+ Simpson's diversity difference.

This clonotype was sampled from a human donor with aplastic anemia. This chain connects TRBV6-1 to TRBJ2-7; D is undetermined. Sequences were obtained from sorted CD4+, CD8+, or CD8+CD57+ T cells (not recorded which) from PBMCs. This CDR3 is CASSVGHEQYF. The CDR3 DNA reads TGTGCCAGCAGTGTAGGTCACGAGCAGTACTTC.